The 24 T cell receptor beta chains listed next were all sequenced from one sample in a study of T cell responses to AZD1222 COVID-19 vaccine. Libraries were prepared by immunoSEQ multiplex PCR; TCRdb keeps only in-frame clonotypes and omits some of them. The sample has about 100,000 clones, roughly nine tenths seen once; the top ten hold 6.5% to 10%. Sequencing used peripheral blood, obtained 28 days after the second AZD1222 dose. The source of these receptors is an adult who received the AZD1222 COVID-19 vaccine.

This chain connects TRBV27 to TRBJ2-7; 13 nucleotides line up with TRBD2. The J segment lost 5 bases and the V segment lost 2 bases, leaving 6 bases of the junction unmatched. The CDR3 totals 16 residues. Per the germline V gene, CDR1 is MNHEY and CDR2 is SMNVEV (reference sequence). CDR3 sequence (DNA): TGTGCCAGCAGTTTAATTGGACTAGCGGGAGTTCACGAGCAGTACTTC. Residues: CASSLIGLAGVHEQYF.

This chain uses TRBV9 with TRBJ1-1; 7 nucleotides match TRBD1. The length of the CDR3 is 15 residues. Germline values: CDR1 SGDLS, CDR2 YYNGEE. J lost 3 bases, V lost 4 bases, and 9 bases had no gene match. CDR3 in amino acids: CASSSQQGPYTEAFF. CDR3 sequence (DNA): TGTGCCAGCAGCTCACAACAGGGGCCCTACACTGAAGCTTTCTTT.

V and J are TRBV30 and TRBJ2-3, with 13 bases fitting TRBD2. J was trimmed by 4 bases and V by 0 bases; bases with no gene match: 4. Looked up from germline, CDR1 is GTSNPN and CDR2 is SVGIG (reference sequence). The CDR3 runs 16 residues. The CDR3: CAWSVLLAGGADTQYF. The CDR3 DNA reads as TGTGCCTGGAGTGTCCTACTAGCGGGAGGGGCAGATACGCAGTATTTT.

The chain links TRBV5-1 to TRBJ1-1, with D unclear. Germline V gene sequence: CDR1 SGHRS, CDR2 YFSETQ. Trimming took off 5 bases at V and 5 bases at J, with 10 bases between the two ends. The CDR3 totals 12 residues. The CDR3 sequence: CASREGGTEAFF. DNA of the CDR3: TGCGCCAGCAGGGAGGGCGGAACTGAAGCTTTCTTT.

J is TRBJ1-1 and V is TRBV7-3; D is ambiguous. With 3 bases removed from V and 0 bases from J, the gap between germline ends came to 5 bases. Germline CDR1 is SGHTA and CDR2 is FQGTGA. The CDR3 covers 13 residues. CDR3 DNA: TGTGCCAGCAGCTTTACAATGAACACTGAAGCTTTCTTT. It translates to CASSFTMNTEAFF.

The gene calls are TRBV2 and TRBJ1-2; 7 positions agree with TRBD1. CDR3 length equals 15 residues. With 3 bases clipped from V and 1 base from J, the junction kept 5 bases outside the gene matches. The V gene's germline CDR1 is SNHLY and CDR2 FYNNEI. For the CDR3, the DNA is TGTGCCAGCAGTGATAGAGGGGGCGTTAACTATGGCTACACCTTC. This translates into CASSDRGGVNYGYTF.

This clone was counted once. V and J are TRBV13 and TRBJ1-2; 7 positions match TRBD1. The V and J ends lost 5 bases and 2 bases, in that order; junction bases with no gene match: 2. The CDR3 runs 13 residues. CDR1 is PRHDT and CDR2 is FYEKMQ in the germline V gene (reference sequence). The CDR3 loop reads CASSLRGNYGYTF. As DNA, the CDR3 is TGTGCCAGCAGCCTCAGGGGGAACTATGGCTACACCTTC.

The gene calls are TRBV3-1 (or the pseudogene TRBV3-2) and TRBJ2-3; D remains unclear. The V gene lost 4 bases and the J gene lost 10 bases, with 12 bases spanning the gap. The CDR3 covers 12 residues. Germline V gene lookup returns CDR1 LGHDT and CDR2 YNNKEL (reference sequence). CDR3 sequence (DNA): TGTGCCAGCAGCCCTGCTAAGTCTGCGCAGTATTTT. It encodes CASSPAKSAQYF.

The V gene is TRBV10-3, the J gene TRBJ2-1; TRBD2 is a possible D gene (5 bases). Germline values: CDR1 ENHRY, CDR2 SYGVKD. Trimming took off 0 bases at V and 5 bases at J, with 11 bases between the two ends. The CDR3 totals 15 residues. The CDR3 protein is CAISESRGLNNEQFF. CDR3 coding DNA: TGTGCCATCAGTGAGTCGAGAGGGCTTAACAATGAGCAGTTCTTC.

The chain recombines TRBV11-2 with TRBJ1-5; D not certain. Trimming took 5 bases from V and 7 from J, leaving 12 bases between them. The CDR3 runs 13 residues. CDR1 is SGHAT, CDR2 FQNNGV, per germline. This chain's CDR3 is CASSTSLGQPQHF. For the CDR3, the DNA is TGTGCCAGCAGCACCTCTTTGGGGCAGCCCCAGCATTTT. The whole variable domain, remainder taken from reference TRBV11-2 and TRBJ1-5, is EAGVAQSPRYKIIEKRQSVAFWCNPISGHATLYWYQQILGQGPKLLIQFQNNGVVDDSQLPKDRFSAERLKGVDSTLKIQPAKLEDSAVYLCASSTSLGQPQHFGDGTRLSIL.

Regarding this clone: Its ends do not fully match the called genes, so a read error is possible. The chain has TRBV5-1 and TRBJ2-1; a weak D match, TRBD2 (5 bases). Germline CDR1 SGHRS, CDR2 YFSETQ. The CDR3 sequence is 13 residues long. CDR3 protein: CASSLGSAGEQLF. The CDR3 bases are TGCGCCAGCAGCTTGGGGTCCGCCGGGGAGCAGCTCTTC.

This clone has just one count. Here the CDR3 DNA reads TGTGCCACCAGCAGAGATCCGACAGGGGGTAACGAAAAACTGTTTTTT. This sequence encodes CATSRDPTGGNEKLFF. V and J are TRBV15 and TRBJ1-4, with TRBD1 matching 9 bases. The CDR3 is 16 residues long. Germline CDR1 reads LNHNV; CDR2 reads YYDKDF (reference sequence). J lost 8 bases, V lost 0 bases, and 7 bases had no gene match. The full variable domain, completed using reference TRBV15 and TRBJ1-4, is DAMVIQNPRYQVTQFGKPVTLSCSQTLNHNVMYWYQQKSSQAPKLLFHYYDKDFNNEADTPDNFQSRRPNTSFCFLDIRSPGLGDTAMYLCATSRDPTGGNEKLFFGSGTQLSVL.

CDR3 in amino acids: CASSVRSGVNTEAFF. CDR3 coding DNA: TGTGCCAGCAGCGTAAGATCGGGGGTGAACACTGAAGCTTTCTTT. This chain connects TRBV9 to TRBJ1-1; perhaps TRBD1 as D (5 bases). CDR1 and CDR2 (germline): SGDLS, YYNGEE. This CDR3 spans 15 amino acids. The V and J ends lost 1 base and 0 bases respectively, with 10 bases between them.

The rearrangement joins TRBV11-3 to TRBJ2-1, with a weak D call TRBD1 (7 bases). The CDR3 is 14 amino acids. The germline V and J ends were trimmed by 5 bases and 7 bases, with 15 bases remaining between them. Germline loops: CDR1 SGHNT, CDR2 YENEEA. As DNA, the CDR3 is TGTGCCAGCAGCAGACTAGGGGGCACAAATGAGCAGTTCTTC. It is translated as CASSRLGGTNEQFF.

CDR3 DNA: TGTGCCAGCAGTTTACGGTGGACAGGGGCTTTCTTT. This translates into CASSLRWTGAFF. The chain joins TRBV28 to TRBJ1-1; 8 positions match TRBD1. The CDR3 extends over 12 amino acids. V was pared by 2 bases and J by 11 bases, with 4 bases of the junction left unmatched. Germline CDR1 and CDR2: MDHEN and SYDVKM.

The V call is TRBV6-2 or TRBV6-3, the J call TRBJ1-5; no clear D. Per the germline V gene, CDR1 is MNHEY and CDR2 is SVGEGT. CDR3 length: 13 amino acids. V gave up 0 bases and J gave up 9 bases, with 9 bases separating them. CDR3 in DNA: TGTGCCAGCAGTTACTCAGGGCTTGCGCCCCAGCATTTT. Translation: CASSYSGLAPQHF.

The count of this clone is one. The rearrangement joins TRBV24-1 to TRBJ1-2, with D unclear. The CDR3 runs to 12 residues. The V and J ends lost 7 bases and 6 bases respectively, with 11 bases between them. Germline V lookup: CDR1 KGHDR, CDR2 SFDVKD. Here the CDR3 DNA reads TGTGCCACCAGGGGCAACGAAGATGGCTACACCTTC. Its translation is CATRGNEDGYTF.

This clone was observed a handful of times. The CDR3 region is CASSTGDRVAEQYF. The CDR3, as DNA: TGTGCCAGCAGTACGGGGGACAGGGTCGCCGAGCAGTACTTC. This chain connects TRBV6-5 to TRBJ2-7, with 9 bases identical to TRBD1. CDR1 and CDR2 from the germline V gene are MNHEY and SVGAGI. There are 14 residues in the CDR3. After removal of 5 bases from V and 6 bases from J, the junction contained 8 bases not matched to a gene.

This sequence joins TRBV21-1 and TRBJ1-2; the table's D call, TRBD1, was not checked against the DNA. TRBV21-1 is a pseudogene segment. This CDR3 is 14 amino acids long. CDR3 nucleotide sequence: TGTGCCAGCAGCAAAAGTGGGCCTAACTATGGCTACACCTTC. This codes for CASSKSGPNYGYTF.

The V and J genes are TRBV13 and TRBJ2-7; TRBD2 agrees at 11 bases. After removal of 3 bases from V and 5 bases from J, the junction contained 6 bases not matched to a gene. Germline assignment: CDR1 PRHDT and CDR2 FYEKMQ (reference sequence). This CDR3 has 15 residues. The CDR3 nucleotides are TGTGCCAGCAGCTTTGGAACTAGCGGGAGAAACGAGCAGTACTTC. Amino acids: CASSFGTSGRNEQYF.

The J gene is TRBJ2-2, the V gene TRBV29-1, with a weak D call TRBD2 (6 bases). V lost 4 bases and J lost 5, with 11 bases in between. The CDR3 has 13 amino acids. Germline values: CDR1 SQVTM, CDR2 ANQGSEA. This CDR3 is CSVAEGGTGELFF. The DNA of the CDR3 is TGCAGCGTTGCCGAGGGAGGAACCGGGGAGCTGTTTTTT.

The J gene is TRBJ1-1, the V gene TRBV14, with TRBD1 as a possible D gene (5 bases). V was shortened by 1 base and J by 4 bases, with 10 bases between the two germline ends. The CDR3 runs to 14 residues. Looked up from germline, CDR1 is SGHDN and CDR2 is FVKESK. The DNA for the CDR3 is TGTGCCAGCAGCCAAGTCTACGGGGCCACTGAAGCTTTCTTT. Protein product: CASSQVYGATEAFF. The whole variable domain, filled in from reference TRBV14 and TRBJ1-1, reads EAGVTQFPSHSVIEKGQTVTLRCDPISGHDNLYWYRRVMGKEIKFLLHFVKESKQDESGMPNNRFLAERTGGTYSTLKVQPAELEDSGVYFCASSQVYGATEAFFGQGTRLTVV.

The gene calls are TRBV28 and TRBJ1-1, with unresolved D. This CDR3 region has 16 residues. Trimming took off 6 bases at V and 5 bases at J, with 22 bases between the two ends. Germline CDR1 is MDHEN and CDR2 is SYDVKM. The DNA for the CDR3 is TGTGCCAGCAGCCAATGGGAAGGGCAGCGAGGGACTGAAGCTTTCTTT. Translated, it gives CASSQWEGQRGTEAFF.

This chain uses TRBV14 with TRBJ2-7, with a weak D call TRBD1 (5 bases). Trimming shortened V by 1 base and J by 3 bases, and 13 bases separated the two germline ends. Germline-derived CDR1 and CDR2 are SGHDN and FVKESK. This CDR3 has 15 amino acids. CDR3 DNA sequence: TGTGCCAGCAGCCAAGGGGGCGGTCCTTACTACGAGCAGTACTTC. This codes for CASSQGGGPYYEQYF.